The 22 T cell receptor beta chains below come from one sample, sequenced in a study of CD8+ T cells in alopecia areata. Sequencing relied on a cDNA template that was reverse transcribed from extracted RNA. Sequencing used immunoSEQ multiplex PCR; TCRdb keeps in-frame clones, though not all of them. The sample includes roughly 110,000 clones, roughly 84% of them seen just once. Treatment specified: oral pan-JAK inhibitor, 5-10 mg twice daily. The material was CD8+ T cells sorted from blood, obtained at week 24, from a patient treated with tofacitinib. The receptors were gathered from a human donor with alopecia areata.

This chain uses TRBV10-3 with TRBJ2-7, with D possibly being TRBD1 or TRBD2 (5 bases each). This CDR3 is built from 13 residues. Germline values: CDR1 ENHRY, CDR2 SYGVKD. With 11 bases removed from V and 0 bases from J, the gap between germline ends came to 14 bases. The CDR3 DNA sequence: TGTGCCGCACGGGACGCCAGCTCCTACGAGCAGTACTTC. Protein product: CAARDASSYEQYF.

This chain connects TRBV11-2 to TRBJ1-2, with D perhaps matching TRBD1 (6 bases). V gave up 1 base and J gave up 7 bases, with 16 bases separating them. The CDR3 contains 15 residues. CDR1 is SGHAT, CDR2 FQNNGV, per germline. CDR3 DNA sequence: TGTGCCAGCAGCTTAGGTTTCGGCAGGGGAGGTGGCTACACCTTC. It yields the protein CASSLGFGRGGGYTF.

The chain uses TRBV15 and TRBJ2-1, with D possibly being TRBD2 (6 bases). There are 15 residues in the CDR3. Germline V gene data show CDR1 as LNHNV and CDR2 as YYDKDF (reference sequence). V was cut by 9 bases and J by 2 bases, with 17 bases left in between. The CDR3 region has the DNA TGTGCCACGGGCCATGGTCGGGGGACCTACAATGAGCAGTTCTTC. Translated: CATGHGRGTYNEQFF.

To note about this clone: The sample has other DNA sequences that encode this CDR3 too. The chain carries TRBV4-3 and TRBJ2-7; TRBD1 agrees at 9 bases. The CDR3 runs 15 residues. Germline values: CDR1 LGHNA, CDR2 YSLEER. With 0 bases clipped from V and 2 bases from J, the junction kept 2 bases outside the gene matches. The CDR3 is CASSQDRQGAYEQYF. The CDR3 DNA follows: TGCGCCAGCAGCCAAGATCGACAGGGGGCCTACGAGCAGTACTTC.

The chain recombines TRBV5-1 with TRBJ2-7, with 10 nucleotides matching TRBD1. CDR3 size: 15 residues. Germline V gene data show CDR1 as SGHRS and CDR2 as YFSETQ. V lost 0 bases to trimming and J lost 1 base; unmatched junction nucleotides: 1. Here the CDR3 reads CASSLGQGASYEQYF. The DNA for the CDR3 is TGCGCCAGCAGCTTGGGACAGGGGGCATCCTACGAGCAGTACTTC.

This sequence joins TRBV27 and TRBJ2-7; D possibly corresponds to TRBD2 (5 bases). Germline V gene data show CDR1 as MNHEY and CDR2 as SMNVEV (reference sequence). Trimming shortened V by 0 bases and J by 4 bases, and 13 bases separated the two germline ends. CDR3 size: 15 residues. The chain's CDR3 is CASSLSGRNSYEQYF. The CDR3 DNA is TGTGCCAGCAGTTTATCTGGGAGAAACTCTTACGAGCAGTACTTC.

The J gene is TRBJ1-1, the V gene TRBV4-3; D call uncertain. V shed 0 bases and J shed 11 bases, with 13 bases lying between them. Germline CDR1 LGHNA, CDR2 YSLEER. CDR3 length: 13 residues. The CDR3 coding sequence is TGCGCCAGCAGCCAAGATTCCCCGGCTGTGGCTTTCTTT. Protein product: CASSQDSPAVAFF.

The chain uses TRBV6-5 and TRBJ2-3; unclear D gene. Germline V CDR1 and CDR2: MNHEY, SVGAGI. Trimming cost V 0 bases and J 2 bases, with 6 bases left between them. The CDR3 has 14 residues. The CDR3 loop is CASSYSTFTDTQYF. In DNA form, the CDR3 reads TGTGCCAGCAGTTACTCGACTTTCACAGATACGCAGTATTTT.

The V gene is TRBV9, the J gene TRBJ2-1; D not resolved. CDR3 length: 12 residues. The V and J ends lost 4 bases and 5 bases respectively, with 7 bases between them. The germline V gene encodes CDR1 SGDLS and CDR2 YYNGEE. The CDR3 DNA follows: TGTGCCAGCAGCTCTCGAAACAATGAGCAGTTCTTC. This codes for CASSSRNNEQFF.

The V and J genes are TRBV5-8 and TRBJ1-1; no firm D call. The germline V and J ends were trimmed by 0 bases and 0 bases, with 3 bases remaining between them. Germline V gene data show CDR1 as SGHTS and CDR2 as YDEGEE. CDR3 size: 13 residues. The CDR3 DNA follows: TGTGCCAGCAGCTTGGAGTTGAACACTGAAGCTTTCTTT. This encodes CASSLELNTEAFF.

The rearrangement joins TRBV29-1 to TRBJ2-2, with TRBD2 matching 9 bases. CDR1 SQVTM and CDR2 ANQGSEA come from the germline V gene. With 6 bases clipped from V and 6 bases from J, the junction kept 2 bases outside the gene matches. This CDR3 is 12 amino acids long. DNA of the CDR3: TGCAGCGTACTAGCGGGTTCCGGGGAGCTGTTTTTT. Translation: CSVLAGSGELFF.

V usage is TRBV7-9 and J usage is TRBJ2-5; TRBD1 aligns across 8 bases. The CDR3 is made up of 16 amino acids. Germline V gene data show CDR1 as SEHNR and CDR2 as FQNEAQ (reference sequence). Trimming removed 4 bases from V and 4 bases from J; junction bases left unmatched: 11. CDR3 in DNA: TGTGCCAGCAGCTCCCTCCCCCCAGGGGGCGGAGAGACCCAGTACTTC. It specifies CASSSLPPGGGETQYF.

On this clone: An end of the junction differs from the germline gene, which may be a read error. The J gene is TRBJ1-1, the V gene TRBV7-7, with D unclear. The CDR3 is made up of 13 amino acids. CDR1 is SSHAT, CDR2 FNYEAQ, per germline (reference sequence). CDR3 sequence reads: CASSLARNTEAFF. In DNA, the CDR3 is TGTGCTAGCAGCTTAGCGAGGAACACTGAAGCTTTCTTT.

The sample holds one count of this clone. This rearrangement joins TRBV29-1 to TRBJ2-2; D might be TRBD2 (5 bases). V lost 7 bases and J 5 bases, leaving 11 bases between the germline ends. The CDR3 spans 12 residues. Germline loops: CDR1 SQVTM, CDR2 ANQGSEA. The CDR3 spells CSAPRGTGELFF. The CDR3 nucleotides read TGCAGCGCTCCCCGAGGGACCGGGGAGCTGTTTTTT.

This sequence joins TRBV27 and TRBJ1-1; TRBD1 matches 11 bases. CDR1 MNHEY and CDR2 SMNVEV come from the germline V gene (reference sequence). J was trimmed by 6 bases and V by 5 bases; bases with no gene match: 5. CDR3 size: 14 residues. The CDR3 region has the DNA TGTGCCAGCAGTCTGGGACAGGGGGTGCCTGAAGCTTTCTTT. It encodes CASSLGQGVPEAFF.

This rearrangement joins TRBV4-3 to TRBJ2-5, with 10 bases lining up with TRBD1. V shed 3 bases, J shed 0 bases, and the junction held 1 base outside the gene matches. The germline V gene has CDR1 LGHNA and CDR2 YSLEER. The CDR3 length is 15 residues. CDR3 loop: CASSQGTGDQETQYF. CDR3 bases: TGCGCCAGCAGCCAGGGGACAGGGGACCAAGAGACCCAGTACTTC.

A remark on this clone: Other DNA sequences within the sample encode an identical CDR3. This chain's CDR3 is CASSQDPSGTSGDHEQFF. In DNA, the CDR3 is TGCGCCAGCAGCCAAGATCCCTCCGGGACTAGCGGGGATCATGAGCAGTTCTTC. The V call is TRBV4-3, the J call TRBJ2-1; 13 bases match TRBD2. V dropped 0 bases and J dropped 8; count of bases not matched to a gene: 10. Germline V CDR1 and CDR2: LGHNA, YSLEER. The CDR3 extends over 18 amino acids.

The gene calls are TRBV29-1 and TRBJ1-1; the match to TRBD1 covers 8 bases. CDR1 is SQVTM, CDR2 ANQGSEA, per germline. The junction had 6 bases not matched to a gene; V was cut back by 1 base and J by 8 bases. There are 13 residues in the CDR3. The CDR3 loop is CSVEVAGGVEAFF. As DNA, the CDR3 is TGCAGCGTTGAAGTGGCAGGGGGCGTAGAAGCTTTCTTT.

The count of this clone is one. The rearrangement uses TRBV2 and TRBJ1-2; 12 bases map to TRBD1. The germline CDR1 and CDR2 sequences are SNHLY and FYNNEI. Germline trimming cut 7 bases from V and 2 bases from J; bases unmatched to any gene: 5. This CDR3 has 15 residues. In DNA form, the CDR3 reads TGTGCCAGCAAATCCGGGACAGGGGGCAACTATGGCTACACCTTC. Translated, it gives CASKSGTGGNYGYTF.

CDR3 sequence (DNA): TGTGCCAGTAGTACAAGTCTCTCTGGGGCCAACGTCCTGACTTTC. Amino acids: CASSTSLSGANVLTF. The V and J genes are TRBV19 and TRBJ2-6; unclear D gene. Between the trimmed V and J ends, which lost 4 bases and 0 bases, there was a span of 7 bases. Germline CDR1 reads LNHDA; CDR2 reads SQIVND (reference sequence). The CDR3 has 15 residues.

V usage is TRBV15 and J usage is TRBJ2-3, with D maybe TRBD2 (6 bases). The CDR3 sequence is 14 residues long. The germline V gene has CDR1 LNHNV and CDR2 YYDKDF (reference sequence). Trimming took 4 bases from V and 5 from J, leaving 13 bases between them. The CDR3 protein is CATSTLLEGDTQYF. Here the CDR3 DNA reads TGTGCCACCAGCACTCTCTTGGAGGGAGATACGCAGTATTTT.

The gene calls are TRBV27 and TRBJ1-1; 9 positions agree with TRBD1. CDR1 MNHEY and CDR2 SMNVEV come from the germline V gene (reference sequence). The CDR3 has 15 amino acids. J gave up 5 bases and V 5 bases, and 9 bases lay outside the gene matches. CDR3 sequence reads: CASSPETGGGTEAFF. The CDR3 nucleotides read TGTGCCAGCAGTCCCGAGACAGGGGGGGGTACTGAAGCTTTCTTT.